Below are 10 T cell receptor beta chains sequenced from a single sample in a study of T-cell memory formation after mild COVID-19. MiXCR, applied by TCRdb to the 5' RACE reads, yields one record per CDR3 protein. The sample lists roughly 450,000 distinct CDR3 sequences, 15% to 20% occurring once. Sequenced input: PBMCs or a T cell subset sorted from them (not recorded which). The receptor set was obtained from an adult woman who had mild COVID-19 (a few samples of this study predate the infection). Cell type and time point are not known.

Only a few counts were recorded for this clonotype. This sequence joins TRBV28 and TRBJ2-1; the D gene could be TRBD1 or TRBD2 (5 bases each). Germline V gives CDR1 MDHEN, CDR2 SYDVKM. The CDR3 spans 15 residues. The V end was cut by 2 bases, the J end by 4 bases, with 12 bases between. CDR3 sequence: CASSLPGTVYNEQFF. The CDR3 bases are TGTGCCAGCAGTTTACCCGGGACGGTTTACAATGAGCAGTTCTTC.

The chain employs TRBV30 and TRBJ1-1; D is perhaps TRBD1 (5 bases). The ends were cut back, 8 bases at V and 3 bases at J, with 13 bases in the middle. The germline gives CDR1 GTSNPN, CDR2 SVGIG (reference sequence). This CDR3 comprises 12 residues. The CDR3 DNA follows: TGTGCCGTCGGGGCGTACTACACTGAAGCTTTCTTT. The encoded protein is CAVGAYYTEAFF.

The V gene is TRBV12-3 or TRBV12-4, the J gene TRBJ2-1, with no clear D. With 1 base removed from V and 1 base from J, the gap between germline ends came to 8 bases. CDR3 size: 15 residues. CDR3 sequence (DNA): TGTGCCAGCAGTTTAGGGGCAGCTTCCTACAATGAGCAGTTCTTC. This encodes CASSLGAASYNEQFF.

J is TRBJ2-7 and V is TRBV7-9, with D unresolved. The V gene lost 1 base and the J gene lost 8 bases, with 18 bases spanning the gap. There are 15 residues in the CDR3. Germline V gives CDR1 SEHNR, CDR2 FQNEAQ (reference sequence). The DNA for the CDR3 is TGTGCCAGCAGCTTAGGAGGACCCCGGGCTACCAAGCAGTACTTC. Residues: CASSLGGPRATKQYF.

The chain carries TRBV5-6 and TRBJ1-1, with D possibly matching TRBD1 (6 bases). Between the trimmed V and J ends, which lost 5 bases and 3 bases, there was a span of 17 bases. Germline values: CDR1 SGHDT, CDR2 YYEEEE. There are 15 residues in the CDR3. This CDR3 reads CASSFGTGAYTEAFF. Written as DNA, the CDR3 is TGTGCCAGCAGTTTTGGGACGGGGGCGTACACTGAAGCTTTCTTT.

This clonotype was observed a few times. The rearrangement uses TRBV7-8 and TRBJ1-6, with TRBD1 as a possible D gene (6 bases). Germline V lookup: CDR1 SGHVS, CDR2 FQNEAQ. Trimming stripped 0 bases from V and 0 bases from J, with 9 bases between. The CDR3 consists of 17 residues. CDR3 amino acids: CASSLAAGVSYNSPLHF. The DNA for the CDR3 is TGTGCCAGCAGCTTAGCAGCAGGGGTCTCCTATAATTCACCCCTCCACTTT.

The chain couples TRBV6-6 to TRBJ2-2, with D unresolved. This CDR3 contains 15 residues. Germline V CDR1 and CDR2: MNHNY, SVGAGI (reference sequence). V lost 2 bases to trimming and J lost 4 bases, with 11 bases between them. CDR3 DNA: TGTGCCAGCAGTTACGAAGGGCGAGGCACCGGGGAGCTGTTTTTT. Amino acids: CASSYEGRGTGELFF.

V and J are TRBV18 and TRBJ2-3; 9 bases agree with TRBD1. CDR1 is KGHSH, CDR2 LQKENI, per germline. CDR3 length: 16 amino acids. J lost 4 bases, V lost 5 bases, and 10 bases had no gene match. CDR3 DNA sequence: TGTGCCAGCTCATCGACCGGACAGGGGAGGGCAGATACGCAGTATTTT. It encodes CASSSTGQGRADTQYF.

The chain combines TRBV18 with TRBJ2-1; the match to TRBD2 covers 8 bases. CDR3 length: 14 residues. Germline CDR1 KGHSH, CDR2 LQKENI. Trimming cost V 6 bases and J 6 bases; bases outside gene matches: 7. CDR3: CASSKAGDPNEQFF. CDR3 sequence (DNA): TGTGCCAGCTCGAAAGCGGGAGACCCCAATGAGCAGTTCTTC.

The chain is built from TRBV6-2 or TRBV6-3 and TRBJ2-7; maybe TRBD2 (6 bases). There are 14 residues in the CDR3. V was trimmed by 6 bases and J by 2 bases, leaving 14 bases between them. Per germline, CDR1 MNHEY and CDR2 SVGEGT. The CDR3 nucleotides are TGTGCCAGCAGATGGATCCGGAGGGCCTACGAGCAGTACTTC. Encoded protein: CASRWIRRAYEQYF.